Presented here are 13 T cell receptor beta chains from one specimen sequenced in a study of control samples from healthy donors and cancer patients. Here immunoSEQ multiplex PCR was the method, and the copy in TCRdb shows in-frame clones only, minus some. This sample has more than 60,000 clones; around nine tenths occur once, and the top ten carry roughly a tenth. The sequenced material came from PBMCs. These receptors all come from a woman aged 50 to 60 with colorectal cancer.

This clone was found a few times. In DNA form, the CDR3 reads TGTGCCAGCAGCCTTGGACTAGCGGGGAGGACAGATACGCAGTATTTT. Translating gives CASSLGLAGRTDTQYF. The chain links TRBV11-3 to TRBJ2-3; 12 bases match TRBD2. After removal of 5 bases from V and 3 bases from J, the junction contained 6 bases not matched to a gene. Germline V lookup: CDR1 SGHNT, CDR2 YENEEA. This CDR3 comprises 16 residues. The whole variable domain, remainder taken from reference TRBV11-3 and TRBJ2-3, is EAGVVQSPRYKIIEKKQPVAFWCNPISGHNTLYWYLQNLGQGPELLIRYENEEAVDDSQLPKDRFSAERLKGVDSTLKIQPAELGDSAVYLCASSLGLAGRTDTQYFGPGTRLTVL.

This clone was seen a few times. Other nucleotide sequences from this sample produce the same CDR3. The chain has TRBV7-2 and TRBJ1-3, with unresolved D. The CDR3 is 15 amino acids. The germline V gene has CDR1 SGHTA and CDR2 FQGNSA. Trimming removed 0 bases at V and 0 bases at J, with 6 bases between. The CDR3 protein is CASSLAVSSGNTIYF. The CDR3 DNA follows: TGTGCCAGCAGCTTAGCCGTATCCTCTGGAAACACCATATATTTT.

This clone is classed as medium-sized. The chain couples TRBV28 to TRBJ1-6, with D possibly TRBD1 on 6 matching bases. CDR1 is MDHEN and CDR2 is SYDVKM in the germline V gene. The CDR3 has 15 residues. V gave up 2 bases and J gave up 4 bases, with 9 bases separating them. The CDR3 is CASSLRGGYNSPLHF. In nucleotides, the CDR3 is TGTGCCAGCAGTTTAAGGGGGGGTTATAATTCACCCCTCCACTTT.

The rearrangement joins TRBV27 to TRBJ1-2; D not certain. Trimming left V 5 bases short and J 2 bases short, with 6 bases between. This CDR3 comprises 12 residues. Germline CDR1 and CDR2: MNHEY and SMNVEV (reference sequence). The CDR3, as DNA: TGTGCCAGCAGTGCAGCAAACTATGGCTACACCTTC. Its protein is CASSAANYGYTF.

The chain recombines TRBV5-1 with TRBJ1-2; TRBD1 matches 11 bases. J was trimmed by 5 bases and V by 4 bases; bases with no gene match: 7. Germline lookup yields CDR1 SGHRS and CDR2 YFSETQ. The CDR3 contains 15 residues. In nucleotides, the CDR3 is TGCGCCAGCAGCGACCGGGACAGGGGGTTATATGGCTACACCTTC. The encoded protein is CASSDRDRGLYGYTF.

The genes are TRBV19 and TRBJ1-3; no reliable D call. The CDR3 is 13 residues long. CDR1 is LNHDA and CDR2 is SQIVND in the germline V gene (reference sequence). V was cut by 6 bases and J by 1 base, with 7 bases left in between. CDR3 DNA sequence: TGTGCCAGTAGACATAATTCTGGAAACACCATATATTTT. Amino acids: CASRHNSGNTIYF.

The chain couples TRBV28 to TRBJ1-5, with D possibly matching TRBD1 (6 bases). The V end was cut by 3 bases, the J end by 2 bases, with 8 bases between. The CDR3 is 14 amino acids. From germline, CDR1 is MDHEN and CDR2 SYDVKM. The CDR3 region is CASSFAGGNQPQHF. In DNA form, the CDR3 reads TGTGCCAGCAGTTTTGCAGGGGGCAATCAGCCCCAGCATTTT.

The rearrangement links TRBV2 to TRBJ1-1; no reliable D call. V lost 6 bases and J 0 bases, leaving 11 bases between the germline ends. The CDR3 totals 14 residues. Germline CDR1 and CDR2: SNHLY and FYNNEI. The CDR3 DNA is TGTGCCAGCAGGAGGGAAGCTTTGAACACTGAAGCTTTCTTT. Encoded protein: CASRREALNTEAFF.

This chain links TRBV20-1 with TRBJ2-3, with 8 bases lining up with TRBD2. The CDR3 spans 17 residues. With 6 bases clipped from V and 0 bases from J, the junction kept 14 bases outside the gene matches. CDR1 is DFQATT and CDR2 is SNEGSKA in the germline V gene (reference sequence). As DNA, the CDR3 is TGCAGTGCAAGTTGGGCGGGGGGCCTTCTTAGCACAGATACGCAGTATTTT. Encoded protein: CSASWAGGLLSTDTQYF.

There are a few counts of this clone. The chain links TRBV4-3 to TRBJ2-2; D call uncertain. Trimming took 4 bases from V and 5 from J, leaving 8 bases between them. This CDR3 has 13 amino acids. CDR1 LGHNA and CDR2 YSLEER come from the germline V gene. The DNA of the CDR3 is TGCGCCAGCAGCCTTGGCCGGACCGGGGAGCTGTTTTTT. Translation gives CASSLGRTGELFF.

This sequence joins TRBV6-1 and TRBJ1-2; D is uncertain. The CDR3 sequence is 13 residues long. Germline V gene lookup returns CDR1 MNHNS and CDR2 SASEGT. V was cut by 2 bases and J by 2 bases, with 6 bases left in between. Written as DNA, the CDR3 is TGTGCCAGCAGTGAATTACAGAACTATGGCTACACCTTC. Amino acids: CASSELQNYGYTF.

This clone has just one count. The chain links TRBV9 to TRBJ1-5, with D perhaps TRBD1 (6 bases). The length of the CDR3 is 14 residues. With 5 bases removed from V and 6 bases from J, the gap between germline ends came to 15 bases. The germline V gene encodes CDR1 SGDLS and CDR2 YYNGEE. The DNA for the CDR3 is TGTGCCAGCAGTAGACAGGCGTCAGGTCAGCCCCAGCATTTT. Translated, it gives CASSRQASGQPQHF.

The chain recombines TRBV19 with TRBJ1-5; 8 nucleotides line up with TRBD1. Germline V CDR1 and CDR2: LNHDA, SQIVND (reference sequence). V gave up 4 bases and J gave up 6 bases; unmatched junction bases: 11. The CDR3 loop spans 16 amino acids. The CDR3: CASSTRTGTTVQPQHF. The CDR3 DNA sequence: TGTGCCAGTAGTACCCGGACAGGGACCACGGTTCAGCCCCAGCATTTT. The full variable domain, its missing parts supplied by reference TRBV19 and TRBJ1-5, is DGGITQSPKYLFRKEGQNVTLSCEQNLNHDAMYWYRQDPGQGLRLIYYSQIVNDFQKGDIAEGYSVSREKKESFPLTVTSAQKNPTAFYLCASSTRTGTTVQPQHFGDGTRLSIL.